These T cell receptor beta chains were read from a single sample in a study of blood T cell repertoires in COVID-19. Using immunoSEQ multiplex PCR, the repertoire was profiled, and TCRdb retains in-frame clones only, with some absent. The sample has some 160,000 clones, 80% to 90% seen once. Sequencing was performed on peripheral blood. The receptors originated from a man aged 55-75 years with acute or convalescent COVID-19. Each CDR3 is given with its conserved first and last residue. The D gene is left open where the match is weak. A clone size is listed for some rows: how often the clone was seen (once, few, many), or a class if it is expanded.

size | J | D | V | CDR3 | DNA
once | TRBJ2-7 | TRBD1 | TRBV30 | CAWGGQGAYEQYF | TGTGCCTGGGGCGGACAGGGGGCGTACGAGCAGTACTTC
NA | TRBJ2-4 | TRBD1 | TRBV3-1/TRBV3-2 | CASSQPRGLGKNIQYF | TGTGCCAGCAGCCAACCTAGGGGGCTTGGCAAAAACATTCAGTACTTC
NA | TRBJ1-4 | NA | TRBV5-1 | CASSTDFTTNEKLFF | TGCGCCAGCAGCACCGACTTCACAACTAATGAAAAACTGTTTTTT
NA | TRBJ1-5 | NA | TRBV30 | CAWSPRLGNQPQHF | TGTGCCTGGAGTCCCAGGTTGGGCAATCAGCCCCAGCATTTT
NA | TRBJ1-3 | NA | TRBV6-5 | CASSYAGTSGNTIYF | TGTGCCAGCAGTTATGCGGGGACCTCTGGAAACACCATATATTTT
NA | TRBJ1-5 | NA | TRBV25-1 | CASSDEYSNQPQHF | TGTGCCAGCAGTGACGAGTATAGCAATCAGCCCCAGCATTTT
NA | TRBJ2-1 | NA | TRBV5-5 | CASSPQGSSYNEQFF | TGTGCCAGCAGCCCCCAGGGCAGCTCCTACAATGAGCAGTTCTTC
NA | TRBJ1-3 | NA | TRBV7-2 | CASSPQFVSGNTIYF | TGTGCCAGCAGCCCCCAGTTCGTTTCTGGAAACACCATATATTTT
once | TRBJ2-7 | NA | TRBV19 | CASSTTEGARGYEQYF | TGTGCCAGTAGTACGACTGAGGGGGCTCGGGGGTACGAGCAGTACTTC
NA | TRBJ1-2 | TRBD1 | TRBV11-2 | CASSHRHRRDRGNYGYTF | TGTGCCAGCAGCCACCGTCACAGGCGGGACAGGGGAAACTATGGCTACACCTTC
NA | TRBJ1-1 | TRBD1 | TRBV5-1 | CASSTWGRGDTEAFF | TGCGCCAGCAGCACCTGGGGCAGGGGGGACACTGAAGCTTTCTTT
NA | TRBJ1-4 | NA | TRBV19 | CASSRLDNTNEKLFF | TGTGCCAGTAGTCGTTTGGACAATACTAATGAAAAACTGTTTTTT
NA | TRBJ2-5 | NA | TRBV12-5 | CASGAGTHYQETQYF | TGTGCTAGTGGGGCCGGGACTCATTACCAAGAGACCCAGTACTTC
NA | TRBJ1-2 | NA | TRBV15 | CATSSKSTGYGYTF | TGTGCCACCAGCTCCAAGAGTACTGGCTATGGCTACACCTTC